The T cell receptor (beta chain) under discussion was sequenced for a study of shared clonotypes between healthy human individuals. Study background: Serving as donors were two women and a few men, whose ages spanned 18 to 49.

Measured with immunoSEQ multiplex PCR; TCRdb has only the in-frame clones, and not every one. The sample yields about 1.1 million clones, around 78% seen once. The V gene lost 5 bases and the J gene lost 9 bases, with 14 bases spanning the gap. In germline, CDR1 is SGHVS, CDR2 FQNEAQ. The CDR3 runs to 14 residues. This TCR came from a man between 18 and 29 years old in good health. Some clones in this sample may be carry-over from other donors' samples. Sequencing was done on a sample of memory CD4+ T cells from PBMCs. Subset denoted: CD45RA-negative fraction. The chain combines TRBV7-8 with TRBJ1-6; no definite D call. The CDR3 sequence: CASSPFGRVSPLHF. The CDR3 DNA follows: TGTGCCAGCAGCCCGTTCGGTAGGGTTTCACCCCTCCACTTT.